Each of the 2 T cell receptor beta chains below was sequenced from the same sample in a study of blood T cell repertoires in COVID-19. Generated by immunoSEQ multiplex PCR, the TCRdb table keeps only in-frame clones and is missing some. The table has some 150,000 clones, less than 90% seen once. The sample comprised peripheral blood. The origin of the receptors is a human donor in a cohort sampled during active COVID-19.

The V call is TRBV10-1, the J call TRBJ2-3, with 9 bases identical to TRBD2. This CDR3 comprises 16 residues. Trimming cost V 4 bases and J 0 bases; bases outside gene matches: 5. Germline values: CDR1 WNHNN, CDR2 SYGVQD (reference sequence). CDR3 in amino acids: CASSGLAGTSTDTQYF. CDR3 nucleotides: TGCGCCAGCAGTGGGCTAGCGGGAACTAGCACAGATACGCAGTATTTT.

V usage is TRBV7-3 and J usage is TRBJ2-2, with TRBD2 identical over 8 bases. The CDR3 extends over 15 amino acids. The germline gives CDR1 SGHTA, CDR2 FQGTGA. The V segment lost 5 bases and the J segment 4 bases; nucleotides outside the gene matches: 6. CDR3 sequence reads: CASSPRGGGTGELFF. The CDR3 bases are TGTGCCAGCAGCCCCCGGGGGGGCGGCACCGGGGAGCTGTTTTTT.